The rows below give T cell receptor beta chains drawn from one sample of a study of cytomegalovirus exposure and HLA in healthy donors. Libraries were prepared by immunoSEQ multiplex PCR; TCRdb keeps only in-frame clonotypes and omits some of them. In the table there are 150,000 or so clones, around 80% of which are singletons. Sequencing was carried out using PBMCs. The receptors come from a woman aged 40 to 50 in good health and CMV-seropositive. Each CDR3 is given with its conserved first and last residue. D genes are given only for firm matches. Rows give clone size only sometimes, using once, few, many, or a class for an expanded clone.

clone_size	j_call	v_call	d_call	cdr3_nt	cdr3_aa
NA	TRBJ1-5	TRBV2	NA	TGTGCCAGCAGGCCCGGGGGATATCAGCCCCAGCATTTT	CASRPGGYQPQHF
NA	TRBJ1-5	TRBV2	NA	TGTGCCAGCAGTGGGCCTAATCAGCCCCAGCATTTT	CASSGPNQPQHF
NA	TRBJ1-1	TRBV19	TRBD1	TGTGCCAGTAGGAGGGAGACAGGGGTGAACACTGAAGCTTTCTTT	CASRRETGVNTEAFF
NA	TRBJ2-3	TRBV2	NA	TGTGCCAGCAGTTCTCGACTTTTCCGGGGCACAGATACGCAGTATTTT	CASSSRLFRGTDTQYF
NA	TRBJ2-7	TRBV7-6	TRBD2	TGTGCCAGCAGCTTAGGGCCGCTTGGGCGGGAGGAATACGAGCAGTACTTC	CASSLGPLGREEYEQYF
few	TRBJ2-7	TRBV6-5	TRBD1	TGTGCCAGCAGAGTACTCCGGACAGGGTCTTACGAGCAGTACTTC	CASRVLRTGSYEQYF
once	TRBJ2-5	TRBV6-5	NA	TGTGCCAGCAGTTACTCAAGTGGGAGAGAGACCCAGTACTTC	CASSYSSGRETQYF
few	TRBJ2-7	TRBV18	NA	TGTGCCAGCTCCAGCGGGCGTTTGGGAGAGCAGTACTTC	CASSSGRLGEQYF
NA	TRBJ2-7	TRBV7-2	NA	TGTGCCAGCAGCCCGACGACATTTTCCTACGAGCAGTACTTC	CASSPTTFSYEQYF
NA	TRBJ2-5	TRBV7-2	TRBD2	TGTGCCAGCAGCTTAGCGGGAGCGGGAGGGGAGACCCAGTACTTC	CASSLAGAGGETQYF
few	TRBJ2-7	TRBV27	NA	TGTGCCAGCAGTTTATCTCGGACCTCCGGAGGGGAGCAGTACTTC	CASSLSRTSGGEQYF
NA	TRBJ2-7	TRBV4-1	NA	TGCGCCAGCAGCCAAATCGGGACTACCCCGACAGGCGAGCAGTACTTC	CASSQIGTTPTGEQYF
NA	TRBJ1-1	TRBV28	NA	TGTGCCAGCAGTTTGAGCGGGGGCGCGGGGAACACTGAAGCTTTCTTT	CASSLSGGAGNTEAFF
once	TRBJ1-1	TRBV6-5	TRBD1	TGTGCCAGCAGTTACTCGGTTCGGACAGGGGCTGAAGCTTTCTTT	CASSYSVRTGAEAFF
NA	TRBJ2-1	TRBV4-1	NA	TGCGCCAGCAGCCAAGGCAAGCTAGTCCGGGGGCAGTTCTTC	CASSQGKLVRGQFF
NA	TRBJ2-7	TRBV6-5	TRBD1	TGTGCCAGCAGCCGGGACAGGCGCTACGAGCAGTACTTC	CASSRDRRYEQYF
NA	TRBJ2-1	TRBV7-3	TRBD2	TGTGCCAGCAGCCGACTAGCGGGCGGCTACAATGAGCAGTTCTTC	CASSRLAGGYNEQFF
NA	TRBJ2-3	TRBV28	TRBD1	TGTGCCAGCATTGGGACAGCACCGATCACAGATACGCAGTATTTT	CASIGTAPITDTQYF
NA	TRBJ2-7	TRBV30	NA	TGTGCCTGGAGTGCCAAGGACAGACGGGGCTCCTACGAGCAGTACTTC	CAWSAKDRRGSYEQYF
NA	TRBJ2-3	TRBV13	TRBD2	TGTGCCAGCAGCTCCCTACTAGCGGGAGGGGGAGATACGCAGTATTTT	CASSSLLAGGGDTQYF
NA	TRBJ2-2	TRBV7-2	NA	TGTGCCAGCGGAACGGGACTGTCGAACACCGGGGAGCTGTTTTTT	CASGTGLSNTGELFF
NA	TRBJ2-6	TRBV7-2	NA	TGTGCCAGCAGCTACAGGGTCTCTGGGGCCAACGTCCTGACTTTC	CASSYRVSGANVLTF
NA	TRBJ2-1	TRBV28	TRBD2	TGTGCCAGCAGTCAGGGACTAGCGGTTTACAATGAGCAGTTCTTC	CASSQGLAVYNEQFF
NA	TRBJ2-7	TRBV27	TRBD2	TGTGCCAGCAGTCCCCGGACTAGCGGGACCTACGAGCAGTACTTC	CASSPRTSGTYEQYF
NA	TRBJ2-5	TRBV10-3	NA	TGTGCCACGGATCGCGGGCAGGGGGGAGGAGAGACCCAGTACTTC	CATDRGQGGGETQYF
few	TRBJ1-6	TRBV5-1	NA	TGCGCCAGCAGCTTGGTACAGGGAAGTAATTCACCCCTCCACTTT	CASSLVQGSNSPLHF
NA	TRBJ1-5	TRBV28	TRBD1	TGTGCCAGCAGTCGGACAGGGGGCAATCAGCCCCAGCATTTT	CASSRTGGNQPQHF
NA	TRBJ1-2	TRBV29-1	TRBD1	TGCAGCGTTCGGACAGGGGGCCGTGCCAGCTATGGCTACACCTTC	CSVRTGGRASYGYTF
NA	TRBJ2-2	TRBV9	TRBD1	TGTGCCAGCAGCGTAGTCCCTGACAGGGGGGGAGCCGGGGAGCTGTTTTTT	CASSVVPDRGGAGELFF
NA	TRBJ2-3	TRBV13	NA	TGTGCCAGCAGCCCACGGGCGGCGGGATCCTCCCCGCAGTATTTT	CASSPRAAGSSPQYF
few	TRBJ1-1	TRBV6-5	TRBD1	TGTGCCAGCAGCGGGACAGGGCTCACTGAAGCTTTCTTT	CASSGTGLTEAFF
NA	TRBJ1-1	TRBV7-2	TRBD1	TGTGCCAGCAGCTCCCGTCGAGGGACAGCTGAAGCTTTCTTT	CASSSRRGTAEAFF
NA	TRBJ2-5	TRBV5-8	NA	TGTGCCAGCAGCTTGGGTCTGGGAAACAACCGGGGAGAGACCCAGTACTTC	CASSLGLGNNRGETQYF
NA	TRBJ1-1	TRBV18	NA	TGTGCCAGCTCCCTTGGCGGTCAGTCGAACACTGAAGCTTTCTTT	CASSLGGQSNTEAFF
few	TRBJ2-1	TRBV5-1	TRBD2	TGCGCCAGCAGCTTTTACGGACTAGCGGGGGGTAGCTCCTACAATGAGCAGTTCTTC	CASSFYGLAGGSSYNEQFF
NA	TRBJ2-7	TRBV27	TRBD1	TGTGCCAGCAGTTCACAGGGGGCGGGTTACGAGCAGTACTTC	CASSSQGAGYEQYF
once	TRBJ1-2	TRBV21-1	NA	TGTGCCAGCAGCCCCATCAGGGCTAACTATGGCTACACCTTC	CASSPIRANYGYTF
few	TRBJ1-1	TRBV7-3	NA	TGTGCCAGCAGCTTAGGACAGAACACTGAAGCTTTCTTT	CASSLGQNTEAFF
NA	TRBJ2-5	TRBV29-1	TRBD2	TGCAGCGTTGGGGGGGGAGGCGGGGAGACCCAGTACTTC	CSVGGGGGETQYF
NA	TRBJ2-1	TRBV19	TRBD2	TGTGCCAGTAGTCCCGTAGGGACTAGCGGTATCAATGAGCAGTTCTTC	CASSPVGTSGINEQFF
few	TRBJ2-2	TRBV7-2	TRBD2	TGTGCCAGCAGCCCACCTGTTGCGAGCGGGAGGGCCGGGGAGCTGTTTTTT	CASSPPVASGRAGELFF
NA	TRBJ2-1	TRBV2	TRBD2	TGTGCCGTCATTAGCGGGAGTTCCTACAATGAGCAGTTCTTC	CAVISGSSYNEQFF
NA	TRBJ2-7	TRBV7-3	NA	TGTGCCAGCAGCTTAACGGGGGCCTCGACGGGGGAGCAGTACTTC	CASSLTGASTGEQYF
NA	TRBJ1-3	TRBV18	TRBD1	TGTGCCAGCTCCTGGGACAGGGGCCTCATTCGCTCTGGAAACACCATATATTTT	CASSWDRGLIRSGNTIYF
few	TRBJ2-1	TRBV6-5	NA	TGTGCCAGCAGTTACGGTCGAGTTGAGCAGTTCTTC	CASSYGRVEQFF
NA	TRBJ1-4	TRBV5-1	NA	TGCGCCAGCAGCCAACCAACAGGAGCAACTAATGAAAAACTGTTTTTT	CASSQPTGATNEKLFF
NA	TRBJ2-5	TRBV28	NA	TGTGCCAGCAGTTTGGGGGGGGGCGGGGAGACCCAGTACTTC	CASSLGGGGETQYF
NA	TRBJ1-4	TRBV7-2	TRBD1	TGTGCCAGCAGCTCTCAGACAGGGAATGAAAAACTGTTTTTT	CASSSQTGNEKLFF
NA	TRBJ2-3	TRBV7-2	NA	TGTGCCAGCAGCTTATGGCTCGGGGGCACAGATACGCAGTATTTT	CASSLWLGGTDTQYF
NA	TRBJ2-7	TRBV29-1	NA	TGCAGCGTTGAAGCGGGTAGCAGCTACGAGCAGTACTTC	CSVEAGSSYEQYF
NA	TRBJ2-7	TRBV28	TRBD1	TGTGCCAGCAGTTTATCAGGCCGACAGGGTTCCTACGAGCAGTACTTC	CASSLSGRQGSYEQYF